This T cell receptor beta chain was recorded in a study of cytomegalovirus exposure and HLA in healthy donors. The CDR3 spans 15 residues. V gave up 0 bases and J gave up 2 bases, with 11 bases separating them. The germline CDR1 and CDR2 sequences are LGHNA and YSLEER. The validation cohort, a group of 90 to 150 subjects, included the donors and was separate from the approximately 650-subject first cohort. About this clone itself: The target antigen is unknown.

Libraries were prepared by immunoSEQ multiplex PCR; TCRdb keeps only in-frame clonotypes and omits some of them. The profile shows over 150,000 clones, around 88% of them singletons. Points from the study as a whole: Reports credit the classifier with highly specific, highly sensitive diagnosis of cytomegalovirus status. Listed as cytomegalovirus-associated were roughly 180 TCR beta chains.

The receptor was isolated from a young man in good health and CMV-seropositive. The gene calls are TRBV4-3 and TRBJ2-7; no definite D call. The sequenced sample consisted of PBMCs. In DNA, the CDR3 is TGCGCCAGCAGCCAAGAAGAGAAAGCTACCTACGAGCAGTACTTC. This encodes CASSQEEKATYEQYF.